This TCR beta chain came from a study of T-cell reconstitution after alpha-beta-depleted transplantation in children. In this sample, this clonotype turned up many times. Unique molecular identifiers were used in preparing the TCRbeta library. TCRdb redid the calling of the PCR reads with MiXCR, one entry per CDR3 protein. The table shows approximately 490,000 distinct CDR3 sequences, with under 15% occurring only once. The TCR was taken from a human donor who donated a stem cell graft to a child with combined immunodeficiency. Specimen: PBMCs from the stem cell graft donor, collected from the stem cell graft.

The CDR3 DNA reads as TGCGCCAGCAGCCAAGAACCGGACAGGGAATCCAATGAGCAGTTCTTC. Protein sequence: CASSQEPDRESNEQFF. V gene TRBV4-3 combines with J gene TRBJ2-1; 8 bases map to TRBD1. Germline V gives CDR1 LGHNA, CDR2 YSLEER. The CDR3 runs to 16 residues. The J segment lost 6 bases and the V segment lost 0 bases, leaving 7 bases of the junction unmatched.